These 14 T cell receptor beta chains share one sample of origin, sequenced in a study of cytomegalovirus exposure and HLA in healthy donors. PCR used 60 Vbeta primers and 13 Jbeta primers. Sequencing was performed with immunoSEQ multiplex PCR; in TCRdb, only in-frame clones are kept and a portion is missing. The sample holds about 200,000 clones. The sequenced sample was PBMCs. The source of these receptors is a woman aged 25 to 39 in good health and CMV-seropositive.

With regard to this clone: The junction shows a germline mismatch at one end, possibly a read error. For the CDR3, the DNA is TGTGCCAGTAGTATATCAACCGGGACTAGCAGAGATACGCAGTATTTT. Amino acids: CASSISTGTSRDTQYF. The genes are TRBV19 and TRBJ2-3; 9 bases are shared with TRBD2. Per germline, CDR1 LNHDA and CDR2 SQIVND (reference sequence). The CDR3 runs to 16 residues.

The CDR3, as DNA: TGTGCCAGCAGCTCTAGCGGGGGTGGGGAGACCCAGTACTTC. Residues: CASSSSGGGETQYF. The rearrangement uses TRBV5-4 and TRBJ2-5; 10 nucleotides match TRBD2. Per the germline V gene, CDR1 is SGHNT and CDR2 is YYREEE (reference sequence). The CDR3 totals 14 residues. V shed 3 bases, J shed 5 bases, and the junction held 4 bases outside the gene matches.

The V call is TRBV6-1, the J call TRBJ2-7, with a tentative D call TRBD1 (6 bases). Germline V gives CDR1 MNHNS, CDR2 SASEGT. V was pared by 5 bases and J by 4 bases, with 12 bases between. CDR3 length: 13 amino acids. The CDR3 DNA sequence: TGTGCCAGCAGTCGGACAGACCTATACGAGCAGTACTTC. It is translated as CASSRTDLYEQYF.

The V call is TRBV7-9, the J call TRBJ2-2, with 8 bases identical to TRBD2. CDR1 is SEHNR, CDR2 FQNEAQ, per germline (reference sequence). The CDR3 is made up of 16 amino acids. V shed 2 bases and J 0 bases; nucleotides not matched to a gene: 2. CDR3 DNA sequence: TGTGCCAGCAGCTTAAGCGGGGGCCCGAACACCGGGGAGCTGTTTTTT. Its protein is CASSLSGGPNTGELFF.

This chain links TRBV6-5 with TRBJ1-2; tentatively, D is TRBD1 (5 bases). Trimming removed 6 bases from V and 4 bases from J, with 15 bases in between. The CDR3 extends over 14 amino acids. CDR1 and CDR2 (germline): MNHEY, SVGAGI. The CDR3 loop is CASSSDSMIYGYTF. CDR3 in DNA: TGTGCCAGCAGCTCTGACAGTATGATCTATGGCTACACCTTC.

The J gene is TRBJ1-4, the V gene TRBV4-1; no reliable D call. Germline CDR1 is MGHRA and CDR2 is YSYEKL. Trimming took 4 bases from V and 4 from J, leaving 10 bases between them. The CDR3 totals 14 residues. The CDR3 loop is CASSLLTHNEKLFF. The CDR3 DNA reads TGCGCCAGCAGCCTGCTAACCCATAATGAAAAACTGTTTTTT.

The rearrangement links TRBV6-4 to TRBJ1-2, with no clear D. Germline-derived CDR1 and CDR2 are MRHNA and SNTAGT. The CDR3 length is 12 residues. The V and J ends lost 2 bases and 11 bases respectively, with 12 bases between them. CDR3 loop: CASSDEGSSYTF. CDR3 bases: TGTGCCAGCAGTGACGAGGGCTCTTCGTACACCTTC.

In nucleotides, the CDR3 is TGCGCCAGTACTGGACAGGACACCTACGAGCAGTACTTC. Translating gives CASTGQDTYEQYF. The chain joins TRBV10-2 to TRBJ2-7; 7 nucleotides match TRBD1. V shed 9 bases, J shed 2 bases, and the junction held 7 bases outside the gene matches. The germline gives CDR1 WSHSY, CDR2 SAAADI. CDR3 length: 13 residues.

The CDR3 sequence is CASSTKGLADYYNEQFF. For the CDR3, the DNA is TGTGCCAGCAGCACTAAGGGACTAGCGGACTACTACAATGAGCAGTTCTTC. This chain links TRBV7-9 with TRBJ2-1; 11 positions match TRBD2. This CDR3 is 17 amino acids long. V dropped 5 bases and J dropped 3; count of bases not matched to a gene: 9. From germline, CDR1 is SEHNR and CDR2 FQNEAQ (reference sequence).

The V and J genes are TRBV2 and TRBJ1-4; tentative D call: TRBD1 (5 bases). Per germline, CDR1 SNHLY and CDR2 FYNNEI. Trimming removed 6 bases at V and 0 bases at J, with 17 bases between. This CDR3 region has 17 residues. The CDR3 sequence: CASRPGKTFTTNEKLFF. DNA of the CDR3: TGTGCCAGCAGGCCAGGGAAAACCTTCACAACTAATGAAAAACTGTTTTTT.

The genes are TRBV11-2 and TRBJ1-3; possible D gene TRBD1, 5 bases. Germline V gene lookup returns CDR1 SGHAT and CDR2 FQNNGV. CDR3 length equals 15 residues. V was pared by 4 bases and J by 1 base, with 11 bases between. The CDR3 DNA sequence: TGTGCCAGCAGCTCCGACGGGACTTCTGGAAACACCATATATTTT. Protein product: CASSSDGTSGNTIYF.

The rearrangement links TRBV11-2 to TRBJ1-5; TRBD1 is a possible D gene (6 bases). Germline CDR1 and CDR2: SGHAT and FQNNGV. The ends were cut back, 1 base at V and 5 bases at J, with 12 bases in the middle. There are 15 residues in the CDR3. The CDR3 reads CASSLVGGADQPQHF. The CDR3 bases are TGTGCCAGCAGCTTAGTTGGGGGGGCGGATCAGCCCCAGCATTTT.

The rearrangement links TRBV7-8 to TRBJ2-7; a weak D match, TRBD2 (5 bases). Trimming took 0 bases from V and 3 from J, leaving 12 bases between them. This CDR3 has 15 residues. Germline V gives CDR1 SGHVS, CDR2 FQNEAQ. The CDR3 spells CASSLAGESGYEQYF. CDR3 coding DNA: TGTGCCAGCAGCTTAGCGGGAGAGTCGGGCTACGAGCAGTACTTC.

The chain combines TRBV19 with TRBJ2-1, with 10 bases lining up with TRBD1. The CDR3 is 14 amino acids. Unmatched junction bases numbered 8, after V lost 6 bases and J lost 9 bases. Per the germline V gene, CDR1 is LNHDA and CDR2 is SQIVND (reference sequence). CDR3 nucleotide sequence: TGTGCCAGTAGGGGACAGGGGATCGTCACTGAGCAGTTCTTC. This codes for CASRGQGIVTEQFF.